This passage covers 15 T cell receptor beta chains from one sample sequenced in a study of OX40 agonist ivuxolimab in advanced cancers. TCRdb's table, derived via immunoSEQ multiplex PCR, lists solely in-frame clones and lacks some. The table records under 60,000 clones, 90% to 95% of them present only once. Sequenced here: CD4+ or CD8+ T cells sorted from blood, sampled in a trial of the OX40 agonist ivuxolimab. The receptors derive from an adult with an advanced solid tumor such as melanoma, head and neck, liver or kidney cancer.

The J gene is TRBJ1-1, the V gene TRBV27; maybe TRBD1 (5 bases). The CDR3 is 15 residues long. Trimming took off 1 base at V and 0 bases at J, with 9 bases between the two ends. Germline V lookup: CDR1 MNHEY, CDR2 SMNVEV (reference sequence). CDR3 coding DNA: TGTGCCAGCAGTTTATATGGGACGGTGAACACTGAAGCTTTCTTT. This sequence encodes CASSLYGTVNTEAFF.

The CDR3 protein is CASSPGQDLTGELFF. The CDR3 region has the DNA TGTGCCAGCAGCCCAGGACAGGACCTCACCGGGGAGCTGTTTTTT. The V gene is TRBV7-6, the J gene TRBJ2-2; 7 bases are a match to TRBD1. The V segment lost 5 bases and the J segment 4 bases; nucleotides outside the gene matches: 7. The germline CDR1 and CDR2 sequences are SGHVS and FNYEAQ. This CDR3 has 15 residues.

The genes are TRBV19 and TRBJ2-3; 7 nucleotides line up with TRBD2. The CDR3 contains 17 residues. Germline values: CDR1 LNHDA, CDR2 SQIVND (reference sequence). V shed 5 bases, J shed 6 bases, and the junction held 17 bases outside the gene matches. This CDR3 is CASSHMGLAELGDTQYF. DNA for the CDR3: TGTGCCAGTAGTCATATGGGTCTAGCGGAGTTGGGGGATACGCAGTATTTT.

This chain uses TRBV9 with TRBJ1-2, with 11 nucleotides matching TRBD1. V was pared by 3 bases and J by 1 base, with 23 bases of the junction left unmatched. Per the germline V gene, CDR1 is SGDLS and CDR2 is YYNGEE. The CDR3 is made up of 22 amino acids. In nucleotides, the CDR3 is TGTGCCAGCAGCGGAGACCGCAGAGGACTCGGACAGGGGGCTCAATTTAACTATGGCTACACCTTC. Amino acid sequence: CASSGDRRGLGQGAQFNYGYTF.

This rearrangement joins TRBV6-1 to TRBJ1-1, with D possibly being TRBD1 (6 bases). Germline assignment: CDR1 MNHNS and CDR2 SASEGT. This CDR3 spans 15 amino acids. V shed 2 bases and J shed 4 bases, with 14 bases lying between them. The CDR3 sequence is CASSEHPQGSTEAFF. The CDR3 DNA reads as TGTGCCAGCAGTGAACACCCACAGGGTAGCACTGAAGCTTTCTTT.

This rearrangement joins TRBV13 to TRBJ2-1; D remains unclear. In germline, CDR1 is PRHDT, CDR2 FYEKMQ (reference sequence). The CDR3 is 11 residues long. Trimming left V 3 bases short and J 7 bases short, with 4 bases between. The CDR3 protein is CASSLGNEQFF. CDR3 coding DNA: TGTGCCAGCAGCTTGGGGAATGAGCAGTTCTTC.

The chain combines TRBV5-1 with TRBJ2-3, with D perhaps matching TRBD1 (7 bases). Germline lookup yields CDR1 SGHRS and CDR2 YFSETQ. Trimming took 0 bases from V and 5 from J, leaving 19 bases between them. This CDR3 is 17 amino acids long. The CDR3 spells CASSLALEAGGLDTQYF. The CDR3 nucleotides read TGCGCCAGCAGCTTGGCCCTCGAGGCAGGGGGACTAGATACGCAGTATTTT.

The V call is TRBV29-1, the J call TRBJ2-3; 13 bases fit TRBD2. The CDR3 contains 15 residues. V was pared by 6 bases and J by 2 bases, with 5 bases of the junction left unmatched. Germline CDR1 and CDR2: SQVTM and ANQGSEA. CDR3 residues: CSVLGTSGTTDTQYF. CDR3 sequence (DNA): TGCAGCGTCTTAGGGACTAGCGGGACCACAGATACGCAGTATTTT.

The sample holds one count of this clone. This chain links TRBV15 with TRBJ2-1; no firm D call. Per germline, CDR1 LNHNV and CDR2 YYDKDF (reference sequence). Trimming took off 5 bases at V and 0 bases at J, with 11 bases between the two ends. The CDR3 covers 15 residues. The CDR3 sequence is CATSLKDLSYNEQFF. The CDR3 DNA reads as TGTGCCACCAGCTTAAAGGACCTCTCCTACAATGAGCAGTTCTTC.

This chain connects TRBV21-1 to TRBJ2-3. TRBV21-1 is shown as a pseudogene. This CDR3 comprises 13 residues. CDR3 amino acids: CASSKSGLNTQYF. The DNA for the CDR3 is TGTGCCAGCAGCAAATCGGGCTTGAATACGCAGTATTTT.

This clone was found once. The chain joins TRBV11-3 to TRBJ2-6; D might be TRBD1 or TRBD2, each matching 5 bases. The V end was cut by 6 bases, the J end by 0 bases, with 15 bases between. Germline CDR1 is SGHNT and CDR2 is YENEEA. This CDR3 has 17 amino acids. The CDR3 bases are TGTGCCAGCAGGGGGGACGGCGGTTCCTCTGGGGCCAACGTCCTGACTTTC. This codes for CASRGDGGSSGANVLTF.

The chain is built from TRBV19 and TRBJ1-1; D uncertain. This CDR3 has 12 residues. Trimming removed 1 base from V and 10 bases from J, with 10 bases in between. Per the germline V gene, CDR1 is LNHDA and CDR2 is SQIVND (reference sequence). CDR3 DNA: TGTGCCAGTAGTATAGGGCAGTCCCCAGCTTTCTTT. Protein product: CASSIGQSPAFF.

Only one count was recorded for this clone. The chain is built from TRBV10-1 and TRBJ2-6; D is ambiguous. The CDR3 runs to 17 residues. Germline CDR1 and CDR2: WNHNN and SYGVQD (reference sequence). Trimming removed 9 bases at V and 5 bases at J, with 23 bases between. The CDR3 DNA follows: TGCGCCAGGACCCCTGGCGTTTCTCGAGTAAGGGCCAACGTCCTGACTTTC. This encodes CARTPGVSRVRANVLTF.

The chain couples TRBV5-1 to TRBJ2-7, with D perhaps TRBD2 (7 bases). V was trimmed by 0 bases and J by 3 bases, leaving 13 bases between them. There are 15 residues in the CDR3. Per germline, CDR1 SGHRS and CDR2 YFSETQ. This chain's CDR3 is CASSLDREGYYEQYF. The CDR3 DNA reads as TGCGCCAGCAGCTTGGACAGGGAGGGGTACTACGAGCAGTACTTC.

The rearrangement links TRBV29-1 to TRBJ2-7; D assignment may be TRBD1 or TRBD2 (5 bases each). V shed 4 bases and J shed 5 bases, with 15 bases lying between them. CDR1 is SQVTM, CDR2 ANQGSEA, per germline. This CDR3 contains 13 residues. The DNA of the CDR3 is TGCAGCGTTGGGGACCGTACTGGGGACGAGCAGTACTTC. Translating gives CSVGDRTGDEQYF.